The clone carrying this TCR beta chain was recorded at least ten times. Its antigen is still unknown. This CDR3 has 12 amino acids. The V and J ends lost 0 bases and 4 bases respectively, with 4 bases between them. Germline lookup yields CDR1 SGHKS and CDR2 YYEKEE (reference sequence). This specimen comes from a study of T-cell reconstitution after alpha-beta-depleted transplantation in children. TCRbeta library preparation incorporated unique molecular identifiers. MiXCR, applied by TCRdb to the PCR reads, yields one record per CDR3 protein. Of around 300,000 distinct CDR3 sequences listed, about 9.9% are singletons. General study findings and limits: As was reported, about two months after transplant, alpha-beta T cells came from several hundred expanded graft clones. Most T-cell counts and diversity one year after the transplant came from T cells that were newly produced.

The genes are TRBV5-5 and TRBJ1-2; D is unresolved. The sequence derives from a male patient under 10 years old who had a stem cell transplant for chronic granulomatous disease, so the T cells may come from the graft donor. The specimen comprised peripheral blood, sampled 180 days after TCRalphabeta/CD19-depleted stem cell transplant. This chain's CDR3 is CASSLAGYGYTF. CDR3 DNA: TGTGCCAGCAGCTTGGCAGGCTATGGCTACACCTTC.